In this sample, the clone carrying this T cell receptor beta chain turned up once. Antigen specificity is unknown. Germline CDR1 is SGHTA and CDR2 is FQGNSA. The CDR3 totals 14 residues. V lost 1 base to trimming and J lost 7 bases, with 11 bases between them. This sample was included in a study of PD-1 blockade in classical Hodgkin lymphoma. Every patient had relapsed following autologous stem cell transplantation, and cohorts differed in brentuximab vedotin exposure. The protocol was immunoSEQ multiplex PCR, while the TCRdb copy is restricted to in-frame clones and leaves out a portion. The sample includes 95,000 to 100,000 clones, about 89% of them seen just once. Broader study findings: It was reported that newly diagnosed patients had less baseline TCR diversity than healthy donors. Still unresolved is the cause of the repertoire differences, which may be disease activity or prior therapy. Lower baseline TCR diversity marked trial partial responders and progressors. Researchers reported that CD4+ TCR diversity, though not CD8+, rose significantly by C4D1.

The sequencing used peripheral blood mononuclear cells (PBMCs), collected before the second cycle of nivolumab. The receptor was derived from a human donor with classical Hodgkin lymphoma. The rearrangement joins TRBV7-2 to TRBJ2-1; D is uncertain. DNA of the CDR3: TGTGCCAGCAGCTTAGTCCCCAATGGGAATGAGCAGTTCTTC. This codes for CASSLVPNGNEQFF.